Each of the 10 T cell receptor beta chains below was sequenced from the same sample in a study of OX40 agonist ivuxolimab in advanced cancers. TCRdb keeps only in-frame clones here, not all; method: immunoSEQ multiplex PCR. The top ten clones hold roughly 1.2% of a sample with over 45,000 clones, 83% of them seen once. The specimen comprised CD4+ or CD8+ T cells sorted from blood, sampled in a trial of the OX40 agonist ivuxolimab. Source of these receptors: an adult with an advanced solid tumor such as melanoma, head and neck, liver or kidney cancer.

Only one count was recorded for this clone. The CDR3 is CASSPRGGNRDIQETQYF. The CDR3 region has the DNA TGTGCCAGCAGCCCCCGCGGGGGGAACCGAGATATCCAAGAGACCCAGTACTTC. This chain connects TRBV9 to TRBJ2-5, with 8 positions matching TRBD2. The V gene end was trimmed by 4 bases and the J gene end by 1 base; junction bases not matched to a gene: 15. CDR3 size: 18 residues. Germline CDR1 reads SGDLS; CDR2 reads YYNGEE. The full variable domain, in which reference TRBV9 and TRBJ2-5 provide the parts outside the CDR3, is DSGVTQTPKHLITATGQRVTLRCSPRSGDLSVYWYQQSLDQGLQFLIQYYNGEERAKGNILERFSAQQFPDLHSELNLSSLELGDSALYFCASSPRGGNRDIQETQYFGPGTRLLVL.

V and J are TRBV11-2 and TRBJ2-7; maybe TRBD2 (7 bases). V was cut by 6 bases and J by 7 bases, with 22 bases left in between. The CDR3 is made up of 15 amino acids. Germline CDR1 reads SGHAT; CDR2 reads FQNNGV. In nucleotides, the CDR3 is TGTGCCAGCAGTCGAGGGGGGGCAGTAACGGGTGAGCAGTACTTC. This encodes CASSRGGAVTGEQYF.

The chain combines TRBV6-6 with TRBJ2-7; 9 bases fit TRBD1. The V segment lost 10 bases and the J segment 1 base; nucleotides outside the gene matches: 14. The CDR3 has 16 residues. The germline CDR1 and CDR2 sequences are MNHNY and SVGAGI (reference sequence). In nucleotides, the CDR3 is TGTGCCACCTCCCCGGCGGGACAGGGCCTATCCTACGAGCAGTACTTC. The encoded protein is CATSPAGQGLSYEQYF.

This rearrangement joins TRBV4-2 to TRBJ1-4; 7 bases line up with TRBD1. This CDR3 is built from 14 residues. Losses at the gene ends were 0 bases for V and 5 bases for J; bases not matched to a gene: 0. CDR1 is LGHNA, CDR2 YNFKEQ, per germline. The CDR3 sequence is CASSQDRGNEKLFF. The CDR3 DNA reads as TGTGCCAGCAGCCAAGACAGGGGGAATGAAAAACTGTTTTTT.

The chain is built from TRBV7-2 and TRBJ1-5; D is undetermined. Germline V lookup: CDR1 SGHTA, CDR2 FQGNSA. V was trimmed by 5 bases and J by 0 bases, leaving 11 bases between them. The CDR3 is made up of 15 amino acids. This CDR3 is CASSRVSGSNQPQHF. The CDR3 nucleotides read TGTGCCAGCAGCCGAGTTAGTGGTAGCAATCAGCCCCAGCATTTT.

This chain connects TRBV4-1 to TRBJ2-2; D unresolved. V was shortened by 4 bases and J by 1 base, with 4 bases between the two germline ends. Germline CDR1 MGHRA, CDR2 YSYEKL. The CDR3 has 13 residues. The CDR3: CASSPMNTGELFF. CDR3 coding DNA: TGCGCCAGCAGCCCCATGAACACCGGGGAGCTGTTTTTT.

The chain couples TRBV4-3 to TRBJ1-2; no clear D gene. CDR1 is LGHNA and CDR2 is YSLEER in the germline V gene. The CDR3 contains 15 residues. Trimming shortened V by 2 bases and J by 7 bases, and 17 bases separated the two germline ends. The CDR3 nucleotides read TGCGCCAGCAGCCAAACAGCTCTCCGGACTGGTGGCTACACCTTC. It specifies CASSQTALRTGGYTF.

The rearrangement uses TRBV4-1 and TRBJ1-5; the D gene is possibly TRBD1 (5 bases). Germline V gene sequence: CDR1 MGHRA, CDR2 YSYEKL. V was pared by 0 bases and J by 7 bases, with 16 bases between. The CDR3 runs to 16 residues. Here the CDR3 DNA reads TGCGCCAGCAGCCAAGACACCAGGGTGGGGATCCAGCCCCAGCATTTT. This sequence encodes CASSQDTRVGIQPQHF.

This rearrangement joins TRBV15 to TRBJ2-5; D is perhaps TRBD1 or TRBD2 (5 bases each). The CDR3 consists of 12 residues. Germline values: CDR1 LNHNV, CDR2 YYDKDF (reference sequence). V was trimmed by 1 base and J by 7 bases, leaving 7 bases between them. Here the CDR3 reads CATSRVGGTQYF. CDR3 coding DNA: TGTGCCACCAGCAGAGTTGGGGGGACCCAGTACTTC.

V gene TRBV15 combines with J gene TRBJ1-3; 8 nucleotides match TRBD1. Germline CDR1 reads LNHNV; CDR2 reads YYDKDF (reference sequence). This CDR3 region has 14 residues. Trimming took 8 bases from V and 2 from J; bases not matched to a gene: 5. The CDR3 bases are TGTGCCACCGGGAACAGGGGGACTGGAAACACCATATATTTT. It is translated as CATGNRGTGNTIYF. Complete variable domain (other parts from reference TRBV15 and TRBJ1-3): DAMVIQNPRYQVTQFGKPVTLSCSQTLNHNVMYWYQQKSSQAPKLLFHYYDKDFNNEADTPDNFQSRRPNTSFCFLDIRSPGLGDTAMYLCATGNRGTGNTIYFGEGSWLTVV.